Listed here is a single T cell receptor (beta chain). The antigen is not known. TCR beta libraries were built with iRepertoire HTBI primers and Arm-PCR of CDR3 regions. TCRdb itself ran the multiplex PCR reads through MiXCR, one entry per CDR3 protein. The repertoire holds 620,000 or so distinct CDR3 sequences, with approximately 15% as singletons. Regarding time point: newly diagnosed GD, antithyroid drugs for less than 3 months. Generation of the TCR library employed RNA extracted from PBMCs. The sample comes from a study of regulatory T cells in long-lasting Graves disease. Study context: Patients with new Graves' disease had used antithyroid drugs below 3 months.

General study results and limits: Shared public clonotypes totalled around 2,900 in persistent patients, compared with just under 1,000 in new patients. Those with persistent Graves' had less TCR diversity than newly diagnosed patients.

This sample also belongs to another study, concerning T cells in Graves' hyperthyroidism and ophthalmopathy.

This TCR came from a young woman with Graves disease. The sample was peripheral blood mononuclear cells (PBMCs), taken at new diagnosis, from a patient treated with antithyroid drugs.

CDR3 in DNA: TGTGCCAGCAGCCCCACACGACTAGCGGCATATACGTCGCAGTACTTC. It translates to CASSPTRLAAYTSQYF. The V gene is TRBV7-8, the J gene TRBJ2-7; TRBD2 matches at 9 bases. The CDR3 runs 16 residues. The V gene end was trimmed by 5 bases and the J gene end by 9 bases; junction bases not matched to a gene: 17. Looked up from germline, CDR1 is SGHVS and CDR2 is FQNEAQ.